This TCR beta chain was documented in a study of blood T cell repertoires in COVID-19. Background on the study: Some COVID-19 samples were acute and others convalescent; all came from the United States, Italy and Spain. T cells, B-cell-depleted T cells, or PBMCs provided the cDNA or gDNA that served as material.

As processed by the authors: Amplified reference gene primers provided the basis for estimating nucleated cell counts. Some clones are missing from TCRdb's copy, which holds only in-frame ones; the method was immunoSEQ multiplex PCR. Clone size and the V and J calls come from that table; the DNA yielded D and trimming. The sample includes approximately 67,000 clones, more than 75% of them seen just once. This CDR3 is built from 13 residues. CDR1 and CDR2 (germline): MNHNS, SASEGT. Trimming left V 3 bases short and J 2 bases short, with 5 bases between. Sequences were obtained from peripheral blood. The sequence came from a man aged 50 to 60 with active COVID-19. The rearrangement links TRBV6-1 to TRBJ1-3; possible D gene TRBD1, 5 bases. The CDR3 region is CASSDRAGNTIYF. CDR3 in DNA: TGTGCCAGCAGTGACAGGGCTGGAAACACCATATATTTT.